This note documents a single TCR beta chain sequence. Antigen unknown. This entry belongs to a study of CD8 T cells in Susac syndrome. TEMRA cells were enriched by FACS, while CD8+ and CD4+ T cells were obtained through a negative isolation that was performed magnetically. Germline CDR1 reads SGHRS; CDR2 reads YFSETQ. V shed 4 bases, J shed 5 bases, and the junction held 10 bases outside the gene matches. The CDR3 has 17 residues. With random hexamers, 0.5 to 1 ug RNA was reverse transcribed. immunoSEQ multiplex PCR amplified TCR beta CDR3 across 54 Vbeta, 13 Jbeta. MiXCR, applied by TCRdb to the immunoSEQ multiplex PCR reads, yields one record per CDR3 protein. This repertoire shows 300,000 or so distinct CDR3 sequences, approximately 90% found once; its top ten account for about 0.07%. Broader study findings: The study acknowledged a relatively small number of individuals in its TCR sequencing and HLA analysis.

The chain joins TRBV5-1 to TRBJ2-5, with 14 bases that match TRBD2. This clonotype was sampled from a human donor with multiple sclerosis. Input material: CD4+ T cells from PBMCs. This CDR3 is CASSLAGTSGSGETQYF. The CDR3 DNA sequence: TGCGCCAGCAGCCTTGCCGGGACTAGCGGGAGTGGTGAGACCCAGTACTTC.